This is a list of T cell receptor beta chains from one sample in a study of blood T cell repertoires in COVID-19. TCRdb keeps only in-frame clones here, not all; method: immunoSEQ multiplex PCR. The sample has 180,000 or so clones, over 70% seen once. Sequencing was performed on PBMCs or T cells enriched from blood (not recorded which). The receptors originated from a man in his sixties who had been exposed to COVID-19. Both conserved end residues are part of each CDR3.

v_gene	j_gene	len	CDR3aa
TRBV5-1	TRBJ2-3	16	CASSLELAGPTDTQYF
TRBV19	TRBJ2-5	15	CASSNSGSVRETQYF
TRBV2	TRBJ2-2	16	CASSDGASGNTGELFF
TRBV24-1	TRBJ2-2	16	CATSDLRQGNTGELFF
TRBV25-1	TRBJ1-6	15	CASSEFQGASSPLHF
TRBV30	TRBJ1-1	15	CAWRGDRPYSTEAFF
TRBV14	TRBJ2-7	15	CASSQALGTSYEQYF
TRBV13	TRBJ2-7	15	CASTGNSGRGYEQYF
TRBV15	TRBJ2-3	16	CATSRPGTEKTDTQYF
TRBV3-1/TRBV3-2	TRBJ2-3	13	CASSPQYTDTQYF
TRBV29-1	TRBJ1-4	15	CSVRRTGGNNEKLFF
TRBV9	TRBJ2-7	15	CASSVGDRGSYEQYF
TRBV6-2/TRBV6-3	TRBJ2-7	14	CASSAEVVFYEQYF
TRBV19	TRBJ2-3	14	CASSIPQIGDTQYF
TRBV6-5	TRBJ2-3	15	CASSQGTGRTDTQYF
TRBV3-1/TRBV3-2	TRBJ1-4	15	CASSQHGTGGEKLFF
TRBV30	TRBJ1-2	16	CAWRSQETGRGYGYTF
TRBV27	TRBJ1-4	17	CASSSVTTGGAREKLFF
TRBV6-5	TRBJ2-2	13	CATSQGRAGELFF
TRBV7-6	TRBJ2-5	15	CASSSAGTGQETQYF
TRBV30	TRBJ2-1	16	CAWSATSGRSYNEQFF
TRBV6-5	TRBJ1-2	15	CASSYSQELVRGYTF
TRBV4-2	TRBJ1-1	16	CASSQDRQAEGPEAFF
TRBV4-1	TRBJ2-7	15	CASSQGLAGPSEQYF
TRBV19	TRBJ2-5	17	CASSTEAIAGGRETQYF
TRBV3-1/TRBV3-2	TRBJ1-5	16	CASSQDGADSNQPQHF
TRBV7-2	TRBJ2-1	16	CASSLLAREGENEQFF
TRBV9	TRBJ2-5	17	CASSTTATGGTLETQYF
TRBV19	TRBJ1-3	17	CASTQGQGLLAGNTIYF
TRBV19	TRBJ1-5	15	CASSISQFGNQPQHF
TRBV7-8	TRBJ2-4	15	CASSSIPRRGNIQYF
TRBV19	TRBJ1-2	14	CASSPTGVAGGYTF
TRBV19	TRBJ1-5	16	CASSESAGANYQPQHF
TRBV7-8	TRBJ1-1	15	CASSFGTGVVTEAFF
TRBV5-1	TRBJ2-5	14	CASSLGPREETQYF
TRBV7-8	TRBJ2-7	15	CASSLEGTGSYEQYF
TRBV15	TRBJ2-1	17	CATSRDPTGPRGNEQFF
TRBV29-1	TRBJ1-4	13	CSVSNQRGEKLFF
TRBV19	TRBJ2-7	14	CASSQAGRIYEQYF
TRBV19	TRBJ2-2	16	CASSIEAGWITGELFF
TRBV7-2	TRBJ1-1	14	CASSTGVGNTEAFF
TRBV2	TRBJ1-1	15	CASSYRGRRNTEAFF
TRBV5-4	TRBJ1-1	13	CASSRGGSTEAFF
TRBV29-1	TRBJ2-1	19	CSAEGWTSGRAPSYNEQFF
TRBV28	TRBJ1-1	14	CASSLHGQGAEAFF
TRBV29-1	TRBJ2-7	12	CSVRQGVYEQYF